Here is one T cell receptor beta chain with its context. The data originate from a study of cytomegalovirus exposure and HLA in healthy donors. In germline, CDR1 is MDHEN, CDR2 SYDVKM. This CDR3 comprises 12 residues. With V trimmed by 8 bases and J by 5 bases, 5 bases remained unmatched. Primers included in the PCR were 60 Vbeta and 13 Jbeta primers. Clones were read by immunoSEQ multiplex PCR, and TCRdb kept only the in-frame ones, dropping some. The data show about 230,000 clones, with over 65% seen just once and less than 3.5% held by the top ten. The chain recombines TRBV28 with TRBJ1-2; TRBD1 matches at 7 bases. The sequencing sample was made of PBMCs. The TCR originated in an older woman in good health and CMV-seropositive. The CDR3, as DNA: TGTGCCAGCGGCGGCAGGGGGTATGGCTACACCTTC. As protein: CASGGRGYGYTF.